Following are 10 T cell receptor beta chains from one sample sequenced in a study of identical twins. MiXCR was run by TCRdb on the 5' RACE reads, yielding one entry per CDR3 protein. Found here are approximately 220,000 distinct CDR3 sequences, less than 9.5% of them singletons; the top ten hold 5.1%. Sequences were obtained from memory (CD45RO+) T cells sorted from blood. Every receptor here comes from a young woman in good health.

This clonotype occurred many times. The rearrangement uses TRBV16 and TRBJ1-6; D not certain. Trimming stripped 0 bases from V and 6 bases from J, with 3 bases between. The CDR3 runs to 13 residues. CDR1 KGHSY and CDR2 FQNENV come from the germline V gene. The CDR3 DNA follows: TGTGCCAGCAGCCAATCGGGTAATTCACCCCTCCACTTT. This sequence encodes CASSQSGNSPLHF. Full variable domain (rest looked up from reference TRBV16 and TRBJ1-6): GEEVAQTPKHLVRGEGQKAKLYCAPIKGHSYVFWYQQVLKNEFKFLISFQNENVFDETGMPKERFSAKCLPNSPCSLEIQATKLEDSAVYFCASSQSGNSPLHFGNGTRLTVT.

V gene TRBV12-3 or TRBV12-4 combines with J gene TRBJ1-4; the match to TRBD1 covers 9 bases. Unmatched junction bases numbered 15, after V lost 5 bases and J lost 11 bases. The CDR3 consists of 16 residues. The CDR3 spells CASSPRLGQGSGKLFF. In DNA, the CDR3 is TGTGCCAGCAGTCCTCGTCTGGGACAGGGATCAGGGAAACTGTTTTTT.

The CDR3 DNA reads as TGCAGTGCGACCCACTCGGCTAGCGGGAACACAGATACGCAGTATTTT. This codes for CSATHSASGNTDTQYF. V usage is TRBV20-1 and J usage is TRBJ2-3; 9 bases map to TRBD2. Per the germline V gene, CDR1 is DFQATT and CDR2 is SNEGSKA (reference sequence). CDR3 length: 16 residues. The V segment lost 6 bases and the J segment 2 bases; nucleotides outside the gene matches: 12.

The chain combines TRBV7-7 with TRBJ2-3; unclear D gene. This CDR3 comprises 13 residues. V lost 2 bases to trimming and J lost 4 bases, with 7 bases between them. Germline V CDR1 and CDR2: SSHAT, FNYEAQ (reference sequence). The CDR3 sequence: CASSLFLADTQYF. DNA of the CDR3: TGTGCCAGCAGCTTATTTCTAGCAGATACGCAGTATTTT.

This clonotype has a single count. A single base separates this from a much larger clone, so it may be a read error. The chain combines TRBV5-1 with TRBJ2-2; perhaps TRBD2 as D (6 bases). CDR1 is SGHRS and CDR2 is YFSETQ in the germline V gene. CDR3 length equals 14 residues. Here the CDR3 DNA reads TGCGCCAGCAGCACCGGGGAATCTTCCGGGGGGCTGTTTTTT. Its translation: CASSTGESSGGLFF.

The gene calls are TRBV7-6 and TRBJ2-2; 12 bases map to TRBD2. Germline CDR1 SGHVS, CDR2 FNYEAQ. The CDR3 extends over 17 amino acids. Unmatched junction bases numbered 7, after V lost 6 bases and J lost 2 bases. CDR3 in amino acids: CASSKTSGSLNTGELFF. The CDR3 DNA follows: TGTGCCAGCAGTAAGACTAGCGGGAGCCTAAACACCGGGGAGCTGTTTTTT.

This clonotype was detected only a few times. This rearrangement joins TRBV20-1 to TRBJ2-7; D gene uncertain. The germline gives CDR1 DFQATT, CDR2 SNEGSKA (reference sequence). CDR3 size: 13 residues. Trimming took 4 bases from V and 3 from J, leaving 13 bases between them. CDR3 coding DNA: TGCAGTGCTAACCGGGCGATTGACTACGAGCAGTACTTC. Protein sequence: CSANRAIDYEQYF.

The chain is built from TRBV6-5 and TRBJ1-1, with D hard to call. Trimming left V 0 bases short and J 1 base short, with 6 bases between. Germline V gene data show CDR1 as MNHEY and CDR2 as SVGAGI. The CDR3 is 14 residues long. Written as DNA, the CDR3 is TGTGCCAGCAGTTACTCAAGAGAGAACACTGAAGCTTTCTTT. It specifies CASSYSRENTEAFF.

This chain joins TRBV18 and TRBJ2-1, with TRBD2 identical over 10 bases. The CDR3 spans 18 residues. The V gene's germline CDR1 is KGHSH and CDR2 LQKENI. Germline trimming cut 3 bases from V and 3 bases from J; bases unmatched to any gene: 11. The DNA of the CDR3 is TGTGCCAGCTCACCTTCGTCTAGCGGGAGTGCCAACTACAATGAGCAGTTCTTC. Encoded protein: CASSPSSSGSANYNEQFF. Based on the CDR3 plus reference TRBV18 and TRBJ2-1, the full variable domain is NAGVMQNPRHLVRRRGQEARLRCSPMKGHSHVYWYRQLPEEGLKFMVYLQKENIIDESGMPKERFSAEFPKEGPSILRIQQVVRGDSAAYFCASSPSSSGSANYNEQFFGPGTRLTVL.

This clonotype was counted between two and nine times. The chain joins TRBV20-1 to TRBJ1-2; unclear D gene. Germline assignment: CDR1 DFQATT and CDR2 SNEGSKA (reference sequence). The CDR3 sequence is 13 residues long. V was pared by 5 bases and J by 8 bases, with 18 bases between. CDR3 nucleotides: TGCAGTGCTGAGCACGGGATACAGTGGGGCTACACCTTC. Its translation is CSAEHGIQWGYTF.